The 17 T cell receptor beta chains given below trace back to one sample, sequenced in a study of T cells after yellow fever vaccination (dated by TCRdb to between 2018 and 2020). Library prep was done by 5' RACE. Sequencing instrument: Illumina HiSeq 2500. TCRdb trimmed the raw reads at Q25, called clones with MiXCR and kept productive beta chains. Identical CDR3 proteins give one entry, which carries the most common genes and DNA. Within this sample are 320,000 or so distinct CDR3 sequences, with 8% to 9.5% of them counted one time only. 17% of the sample belongs to the ten largest clones. The intended sense of this specimen's treatment or condition label: live attenuated yellow fever vaccine strain. Sequences were derived from PBMCs, sampled around 45 days after the first yellow fever vaccination. The receptor set was obtained from a man younger than 35 who received the YFV17D yellow fever vaccine.

The CDR3 nucleotides read TGCAGTGCTAGAGATTTCACAGGGGATTATGGCTACACCTTC. The encoded protein is CSARDFTGDYGYTF. The chain recombines TRBV20-1 with TRBJ1-2, with 7 bases matching TRBD1. The CDR3 sequence is 14 residues long. Germline V gene sequence: CDR1 DFQATT, CDR2 SNEGSKA (reference sequence). Trimming removed 0 bases from V and 5 bases from J; junction bases left unmatched: 6.

A few counts support this clonotype. In DNA form, the CDR3 reads TGTGCCAGCAGTTACAGGGCTGAAGCTTTCTTT. It translates to CASSYRAEAFF. The V gene is TRBV6-6, the J gene TRBJ1-1, with unresolved D. Trimming took 2 bases from V and 6 from J, leaving 4 bases between them. Germline loops: CDR1 MNHNY, CDR2 SVGAGI (reference sequence). This CDR3 is built from 11 residues.

The J gene is TRBJ2-6, the V gene TRBV12-3 or TRBV12-4, with 11 bases aligning to TRBD2. The CDR3 sequence is 16 residues long. With V trimmed by 6 bases and J by 7 bases, 8 bases remained unmatched. Here the CDR3 DNA reads TGTGCCAGCAGACAAGGACTAGCGGGTGGAGCCAACGTCCTGACTTTC. It specifies CASRQGLAGGANVLTF.

The sample holds many counts of this clonotype. The CDR3 sequence: CATSPRAGAADTQYF. CDR3 nucleotide sequence: TGTGCCACTTCACCGAGAGCGGGGGCTGCAGATACGCAGTATTTT. V gene TRBV24-1 combines with J gene TRBJ2-3, with 8 bases lining up with TRBD2. J gave up 4 bases and V 10 bases, and 12 bases lay outside the gene matches. This CDR3 is built from 15 residues. CDR1 KGHDR and CDR2 SFDVKD come from the germline V gene.

CDR3: CASSPRTFYGYTF. The CDR3 DNA follows: TGTGCCAGCAGCCCCCGGACCTTCTATGGCTACACCTTC. The V and J genes are TRBV12-3 or TRBV12-4 and TRBJ1-2; D is uncertain. The length of the CDR3 is 13 residues. V gave up 6 bases and J gave up 4 bases, with 12 bases separating them.

The rearrangement joins TRBV7-6 to TRBJ1-6; D is perhaps TRBD1 (6 bases). CDR1 SGHVS and CDR2 FNYEAQ come from the germline V gene. Trimming took off 5 bases at V and 5 bases at J, with 10 bases between the two ends. CDR3 length: 14 residues. As DNA, the CDR3 is TGTGCCAGCAGCATCCAGGGGAATAATTCACCCCTCCACTTT. Residues: CASSIQGNNSPLHF.

This clonotype was seen more than once but under ten times. In DNA, the CDR3 is TGTGCTAGTGGTTTTTGGACAGGGCGGAACGCTTTCTTT. This sequence encodes CASGFWTGRNAFF. This chain joins TRBV12-5 and TRBJ1-1, with 8 bases identical to TRBD1. There are 13 residues in the CDR3. Trimming took 3 bases from V and 11 from J; bases not matched to a gene: 8. Germline loops: CDR1 LGHNT, CDR2 FRNRAP.

In its sample, this clonotype was seen a few times. The chain links TRBV9 to TRBJ2-1, with D possibly TRBD2 on 5 matching bases. Germline V gene sequence: CDR1 SGDLS, CDR2 YYNGEE. V lost 0 bases, J lost 6 bases, and 13 bases lay in between. The CDR3 runs to 15 residues. The CDR3 spells CASSVAGEGGNEQFF. CDR3 nucleotide sequence: TGTGCCAGCAGCGTAGCCGGGGAAGGCGGCAATGAGCAGTTCTTC.

This clonotype was seen a handful of times. The genes are TRBV12-3 or TRBV12-4 and TRBJ1-6; TRBD1 matches 8 bases. The CDR3 is made up of 14 amino acids. J was trimmed by 10 bases and V by 6 bases; bases with no gene match: 8. In DNA form, the CDR3 reads TGTGCCAGCAGCGTCAGGGGGCATCGGTCACCCCTCCACTTT. Protein sequence: CASSVRGHRSPLHF.

This chain links TRBV30 with TRBJ2-7, with D unclear. The germline CDR1 and CDR2 sequences are GTSNPN and SVGIG (reference sequence). The V and J ends lost 0 bases and 7 bases respectively, with 10 bases between them. The CDR3 is 12 residues long. CDR3 amino acids: CAWSVPDLEQYF. The CDR3, as DNA: TGTGCCTGGAGTGTACCAGACCTGGAGCAGTACTTC.

Ten or more counts support this clonotype. The CDR3 sequence is CASSLEGGASPLHF. The CDR3 coding sequence is TGCGCCAGCAGCTTGGAGGGGGGAGCGTCACCCCTCCACTTT. This chain connects TRBV5-1 to TRBJ1-6, with D possibly matching TRBD1 (6 bases). Germline CDR1 and CDR2: SGHRS and YFSETQ. This CDR3 is 14 amino acids long. The V end lost 0 bases, the J end lost 10 bases, and 11 bases lay between the germline ends.

J is TRBJ2-3 and V is TRBV5-6; D might be TRBD1 (6 bases). Deletions cut 2 bases from V and 13 bases from J, with 20 bases between. The CDR3 covers 14 residues. Germline CDR1 reads SGHDT; CDR2 reads YYEEEE. The CDR3 reads CASSFAGTLLIEYF. The CDR3 bases are TGTGCCAGCAGCTTCGCCGGGACACTATTGATTGAGTATTTT.

This clonotype appeared once. This chain links TRBV2 with TRBJ2-1, with D possibly called TRBD1 or TRBD2 (5 bases each). With 5 bases removed from V and 2 bases from J, the gap between germline ends came to 13 bases. The CDR3 contains 15 residues. Germline lookup yields CDR1 SNHLY and CDR2 FYNNEI. CDR3 protein: CASSNRDPTYNEQFF. In DNA, the CDR3 is TGTGCCAGCAGTAACCGGGACCCAACCTACAATGAGCAGTTCTTC.

There are a few counts of this clonotype. The chain couples TRBV7-2 to TRBJ2-3, with D perhaps TRBD2 (7 bases). Trimming took off 7 bases at V and 5 bases at J, with 22 bases between the two ends. This CDR3 spans 16 amino acids. Germline CDR1 SGHTA, CDR2 FQGNSA. This CDR3 reads CASNRREWGGQDTQYF. CDR3 coding DNA: TGTGCCAGCAACCGAAGGGAGTGGGGGGGCCAAGATACGCAGTATTTT.

This clonotype appeared many times. This rearrangement joins TRBV29-1 to TRBJ1-5; D is unclear. V shed 4 bases and J shed 4 bases, with 11 bases lying between them. The germline V gene encodes CDR1 SQVTM and CDR2 ANQGSEA. There are 13 residues in the CDR3. Here the CDR3 DNA reads TGCAGCGTTGGTCCAGGCCCGAATCAGCCCCAGCATTTT. It translates to CSVGPGPNQPQHF.

The chain employs TRBV12-3 or TRBV12-4 and TRBJ2-7, with 7 bases lining up with TRBD2. The CDR3 has 13 residues. The V and J ends lost 5 bases and 1 base, in that order; junction bases with no gene match: 2. The DNA of the CDR3 is TGTGCCAGCAGTACTAGCGTTTCCTACGAGCAGTACGTC. Residues: CASSTSVSYEQYV.

In its sample, this clonotype was seen a few times. The chain has TRBV7-2 and TRBJ2-2; TRBD2 aligns across 10 bases. V shed 0 bases, J shed 5 bases, and the junction held 0 bases outside the gene matches. Germline V gene sequence: CDR1 SGHTA, CDR2 FQGNSA. The CDR3 length is 15 residues. CDR3 loop: CASSLATSGTGELFF. In DNA, the CDR3 is TGTGCCAGCAGCTTAGCGACTAGCGGGACCGGGGAGCTGTTTTTT.